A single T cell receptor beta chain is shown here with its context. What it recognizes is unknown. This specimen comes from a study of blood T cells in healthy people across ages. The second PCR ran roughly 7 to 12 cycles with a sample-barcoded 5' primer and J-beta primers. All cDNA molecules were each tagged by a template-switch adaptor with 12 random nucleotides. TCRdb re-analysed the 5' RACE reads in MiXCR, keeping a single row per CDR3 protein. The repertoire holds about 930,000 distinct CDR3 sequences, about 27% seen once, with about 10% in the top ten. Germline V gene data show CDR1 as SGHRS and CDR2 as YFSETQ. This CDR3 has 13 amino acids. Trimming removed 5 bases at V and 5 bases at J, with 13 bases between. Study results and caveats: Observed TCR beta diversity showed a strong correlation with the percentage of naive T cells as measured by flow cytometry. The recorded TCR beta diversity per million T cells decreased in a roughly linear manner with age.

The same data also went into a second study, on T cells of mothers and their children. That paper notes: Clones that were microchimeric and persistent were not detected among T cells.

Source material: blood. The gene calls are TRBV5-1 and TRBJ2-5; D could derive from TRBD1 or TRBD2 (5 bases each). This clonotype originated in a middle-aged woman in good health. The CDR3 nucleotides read TGCGCCAGCAGGGACGGGACGGACGAGACCCAGTACTTC. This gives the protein CASRDGTDETQYF.